These 15 T cell receptor beta chains share one sample of origin, sequenced in a study of blood T cells in healthy people across ages. Using a J-beta primer mix together with a sample-barcoded 5' primer, a second PCR was run for roughly 6 to 11 cycles. TCRdb re-analysed the 5' RACE reads in MiXCR, keeping a single row per CDR3 protein. This sample has almost 300,000 distinct CDR3 sequences, with roughly a quarter found just once. Material for sequencing was blood. These receptors came from a woman in her seventies in good health.

On this clonotype itself: An end of the junction differs from the germline gene, which may be a read error. The chain couples TRBV2 to TRBJ2-7; perhaps TRBD2 as D (7 bases). CDR3 size: 14 residues. CDR1 and CDR2 (germline): SNHLY, FYNNEI. The CDR3 loop reads CARRGGRGPYEQYF. For the CDR3, the DNA is TGTGCCCGCAGGGGAGGGCGGGGACCCTACGAGCAGTACTTC. The entire variable domain, with the rest obtained from reference TRBV2 and TRBJ2-7, is as follows: EPEVTQTPSHQVTQMGQEVILRCVPISNHLYFYWYRQILGQKVEFLVSFYNNEISEKSEIFDDQFSVERPDGSNFTLKIRSTKLEDSAMYFCARRGGRGPYEQYFGPGTRLTVT.

A few counts support this clonotype. A read error may account for a junction end that differs from germline. The rearrangement uses TRBV7-2 and TRBJ2-7; D is perhaps TRBD2 (5 bases). CDR3 size: 14 residues. Germline CDR1 SGHTA, CDR2 FQGNSA. The CDR3 region is CASSLGPSSHEQYF. In nucleotides, the CDR3 is TGTGCCAGCAGCTTGGGTCCTAGCTCCCACGAGCAGTACTTC.

The rearrangement links TRBV2 to TRBJ2-5; TRBD1 matches 10 bases. J lost 5 bases, V lost 6 bases, and 6 bases had no gene match. This CDR3 region has 14 residues. CDR1 and CDR2 (germline): SNHLY, FYNNEI. The CDR3 here is CASRGQGLGETQYF. The CDR3, as DNA: TGTGCCAGCAGGGGACAGGGGCTGGGGGAGACCCAGTACTTC. The full variable domain, completed using reference TRBV2 and TRBJ2-5, is EPEVTQTPSHQVTQMGQEVILRCVPISNHLYFYWYRQILGQKVEFLVSFYNNEISEKSEIFDDQFSVERPDGSNFTLKIRSTKLEDSAMYFCASRGQGLGETQYFGPGTRLLVL.

This sequence joins TRBV3-1 and TRBJ2-1, with a possible D match to TRBD2 (5 bases). CDR1 LGHDT and CDR2 YNNKEL come from the germline V gene (reference sequence). V lost 1 base and J 6 bases, leaving 10 bases between the germline ends. The CDR3 has 14 residues. The CDR3 region is CASSQVIEGNEQFF. The CDR3 nucleotides are TGTGCCAGCAGCCAAGTCATAGAGGGCAATGAGCAGTTCTTC.

The rearrangement uses TRBV6-5 and TRBJ1-4; unclear D gene. V shed 8 bases and J shed 2 bases, with 12 bases lying between them. CDR1 and CDR2 from the germline V gene are MNHEY and SVGAGI. This CDR3 is built from 14 residues. Here the CDR3 DNA reads TGTGCCAGCGCCCTTCTCCCGACTAATGAAAAACTGTTTTTT. This sequence encodes CASALLPTNEKLFF.

The V gene is TRBV5-1, the J gene TRBJ1-1, with D hard to call. The germline CDR1 and CDR2 sequences are SGHRS and YFSETQ. The CDR3 is made up of 15 amino acids. Trimming took 4 bases from V and 1 from J, leaving 14 bases between them. The CDR3 sequence is CASSRMGGRNTEAFF. The CDR3 nucleotides are TGCGCCAGCAGCCGGATGGGAGGGCGGAACACTGAAGCTTTCTTT.

This clonotype was observed a handful of times. V gene TRBV7-9 combines with J gene TRBJ2-1, with 9 bases identical to TRBD2. V trimming: 2 bases; J trimming: 6 bases; junction bases outside the gene matches: 5. The CDR3 has 15 amino acids. In germline, CDR1 is SEHNR, CDR2 FQNEAQ (reference sequence). The CDR3 loop reads CASSLSAGGGNEQFF. CDR3 coding DNA: TGTGCCAGCAGCTTATCAGCGGGAGGCGGCAATGAGCAGTTCTTC.

Notes on this clonotype: An end of the junction does not agree with germline; a read error may underlie this. V is TRBV6-2 or TRBV6-3 and J is TRBJ1-1; tentative D call: TRBD1 (5 bases). Germline CDR1 reads MNHEY; CDR2 reads SVGEGT. The CDR3 contains 14 residues. The CDR3 loop reads CASSYSTVSSQGLF. DNA of the CDR3: TGTGCCAGCAGTTACTCGACAGTCTCATCGCAAGGGCTCTTT.

This clonotype was found a few times. The chain combines TRBV4-3 with TRBJ2-7; TRBD2 agrees at 12 bases. Trimming removed 2 bases from V and 3 bases from J; junction bases left unmatched: 2. Germline assignment: CDR1 LGHNA and CDR2 YSLEER. The CDR3 runs 15 residues. The CDR3 protein is CASSQLLAGGYEQYF. CDR3 nucleotide sequence: TGCGCCAGCAGCCAACTACTAGCGGGAGGCTACGAGCAGTACTTC.

J is TRBJ2-5 and V is TRBV6-6; 9 bases fit TRBD2. Germline V gene lookup returns CDR1 MNHNY and CDR2 SVGAGI (reference sequence). The CDR3 is 15 amino acids. The V segment lost 2 bases and the J segment 6 bases; nucleotides outside the gene matches: 7. In DNA, the CDR3 is TGTGCCAGCAGTTACGGGCCTAGCGGGGTAAAGACCCAGTACTTC. Protein sequence: CASSYGPSGVKTQYF.

This clonotype was found a few times. Its ends do not fully match the called genes, so a read error is possible. The chain recombines TRBV18 with TRBJ1-1; no clear D. The CDR3 is 15 residues long. Germline-derived CDR1 and CDR2 are KGHSH and LQKENI. CDR3 region: CASSPGLSPNTEALF. The DNA for the CDR3 is TGTGCCAGCTCACCAGGGCTAAGCCCAAACACTGAAGCTCTCTTT. Drawing the rest from reference TRBV18 and TRBJ1-1, the complete variable domain is NAGVMQNPRHLVRRRGQEARLRCSPMKGHSHVYWYRQLPEEGLKFMVYLQKENIIDESGMPKERFSAEFPKEGPSILRIQQVVRGDSAAYFCASSPGLSPNTEALFGQGTRLTVV.

This clonotype was observed a few times. This chain uses TRBV9 with TRBJ2-3; no reliable D call. V shed 0 bases and J shed 5 bases, with 7 bases lying between them. The CDR3 is 13 amino acids. CDR1 is SGDLS and CDR2 is YYNGEE in the germline V gene. The CDR3 region has the DNA TGTGCCAGCAGCGTAGCAGTGGAAGATACGCAGTATTTT. Translating it yields CASSVAVEDTQYF.

The rearrangement links TRBV3-1 to TRBJ2-4, with D perhaps matching TRBD1 or TRBD2 (5 bases each). This CDR3 has 15 residues. Trimming took 1 base from V and 0 from J, leaving 7 bases between them. Germline V lookup: CDR1 LGHDT, CDR2 YNNKEL (reference sequence). CDR3 loop: CASSQVGVAKNIQYF. CDR3 DNA sequence: TGTGCCAGCAGCCAAGTGGGGGTAGCCAAAAACATTCAGTACTTC.

This clonotype has just a few counts. The rearrangement joins TRBV11-1 to TRBJ2-5; maybe TRBD2 (6 bases). The DNA matches TRBJ2-1 better at its end, which makes the J call doubtful. Germline V gene data show CDR1 as SGHAT and CDR2 as FQDESV (reference sequence). The CDR3 spans 15 residues. CDR3 protein: CASSLNGRGVDEQFF. CDR3 nucleotides: TGTGCCAGCAGCTTAAACGGGAGAGGTGTGGATGAGCAGTTCTTC.

This clonotype was seen a handful of times. V and J are TRBV28 and TRBJ2-3; 9 positions match TRBD1. This CDR3 is 13 amino acids long. V dropped 3 bases and J dropped 9; count of bases not matched to a gene: 4. The germline V gene has CDR1 MDHEN and CDR2 SYDVKM. In DNA, the CDR3 is TGTGCCAGCAGTTTCCTGGGACAGGGAACGCAGTATTTT. Its protein product is CASSFLGQGTQYF.